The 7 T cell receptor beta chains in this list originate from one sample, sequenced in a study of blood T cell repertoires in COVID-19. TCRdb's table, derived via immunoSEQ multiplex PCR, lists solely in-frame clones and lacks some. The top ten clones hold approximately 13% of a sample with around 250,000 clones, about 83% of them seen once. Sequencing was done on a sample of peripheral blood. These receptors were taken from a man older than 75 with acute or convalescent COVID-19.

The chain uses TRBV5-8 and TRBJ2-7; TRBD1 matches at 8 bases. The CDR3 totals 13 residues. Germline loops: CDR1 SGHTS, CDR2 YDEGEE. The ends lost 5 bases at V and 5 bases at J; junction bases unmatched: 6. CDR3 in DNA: TGTGCCAGCAGTCCGGACAGGGAAAACGAGCAGTACTTC. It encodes CASSPDRENEQYF.

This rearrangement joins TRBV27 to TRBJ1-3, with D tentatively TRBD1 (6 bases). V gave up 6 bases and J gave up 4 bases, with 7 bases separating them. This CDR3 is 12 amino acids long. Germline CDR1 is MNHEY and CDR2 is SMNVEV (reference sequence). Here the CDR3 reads CASRGAGNTIYF. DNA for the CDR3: TGTGCCAGCAGGGGGGCGGGAAACACCATATATTTT.

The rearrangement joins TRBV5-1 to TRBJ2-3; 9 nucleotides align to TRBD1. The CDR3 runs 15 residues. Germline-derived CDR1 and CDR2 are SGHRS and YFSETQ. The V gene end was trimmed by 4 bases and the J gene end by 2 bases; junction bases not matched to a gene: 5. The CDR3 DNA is TGCGCCAGCAGCCTTGGGACAGGGATCACAGATACGCAGTATTTT. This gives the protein CASSLGTGITDTQYF.

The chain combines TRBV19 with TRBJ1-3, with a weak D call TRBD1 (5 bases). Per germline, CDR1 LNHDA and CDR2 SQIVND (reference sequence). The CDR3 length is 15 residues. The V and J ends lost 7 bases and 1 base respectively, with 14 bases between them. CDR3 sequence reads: CASTQIGGSGNTIYF. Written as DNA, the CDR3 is TGTGCCAGTACCCAGATCGGGGGTTCTGGAAACACCATATATTTT. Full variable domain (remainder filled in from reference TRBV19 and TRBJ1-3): DGGITQSPKYLFRKEGQNVTLSCEQNLNHDAMYWYRQDPGQGLRLIYYSQIVNDFQKGDIAEGYSVSREKKESFPLTVTSAQKNPTAFYLCASTQIGGSGNTIYFGEGSWLTVV.

CDR3 sequence: CASSQGQVAKEKLFF. For the CDR3, the DNA is TGTGCCAGCTCACAGGGACAGGTCGCCAAAGAAAAACTGTTTTTT. The chain carries TRBV18 and TRBJ1-4; 8 bases agree with TRBD1. Germline V CDR1 and CDR2: KGHSH, LQKENI. The CDR3 runs 15 residues. The J segment lost 8 bases and the V segment lost 4 bases, leaving 9 bases of the junction unmatched. Variable domain in full (rest from reference TRBV18 and TRBJ1-4): NAGVMQNPRHLVRRRGQEARLRCSPMKGHSHVYWYRQLPEEGLKFMVYLQKENIIDESGMPKERFSAEFPKEGPSILRIQQVVRGDSAAYFCASSQGQVAKEKLFFGSGTQLSVL.

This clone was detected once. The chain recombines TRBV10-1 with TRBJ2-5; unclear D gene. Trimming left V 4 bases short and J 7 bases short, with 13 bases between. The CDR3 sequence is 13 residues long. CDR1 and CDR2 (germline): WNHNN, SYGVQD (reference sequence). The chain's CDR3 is CASSGHSTGTQYF. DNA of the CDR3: TGCGCCAGCAGTGGACACTCAACTGGGACCCAGTACTTC.

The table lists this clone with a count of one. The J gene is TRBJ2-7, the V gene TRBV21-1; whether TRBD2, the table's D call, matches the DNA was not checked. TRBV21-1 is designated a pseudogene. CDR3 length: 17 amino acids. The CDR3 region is CASSTNGGGGSGNEQYF. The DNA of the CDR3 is TGTGCCAGCAGCACTAACGGGGGGGGTGGTAGTGGCAACGAGCAGTACTTC.